This T cell receptor beta chain was documented in a study of T cell repertoires in cytomegalovirus infection. Study overall: It was the public TCR beta signatures that indicated both CMV infection and matching HLA type.

Trimming stripped 4 bases from V and 8 bases from J, with 6 bases between. This CDR3 has 11 amino acids. Germline V gives CDR1 SGHTA, CDR2 FQGNSA. Using its own MiXCR run on the reads, TCRdb lists one record per CDR3 protein. The sample lists about 530,000 distinct CDR3 sequences, around 27% occurring once. This clonotype was seen at least ten times. What it binds is not known. General observations from the study: Of the TCR beta families, the public ones yielded a cumulative frequency that identified carriers of CMV plus the relevant HLA. Dominating the ex vivo response were HLA-C-restricted CMV-specific TCR beta clonotypes.

V usage is TRBV7-2 and J usage is TRBJ2-1; D ambiguous. Sample: PBMCs. This receptor was identified in a human donor in good health (CMV status not recorded). Some clones in this sample may be carry-over from other donors' samples. This CDR3 is CASSSEYEQFF. CDR3 DNA: TGTGCCAGCAGCTCGGAGTATGAGCAGTTCTTC.